What follows are 7 T cell receptor beta chains derived from one specimen sequenced in a study of blood T cell repertoires in COVID-19. TCRdb's copy holds only in-frame clones and misses some; the assay was immunoSEQ multiplex PCR. Of approximately 220,000 clones listed, roughly 84% are singletons. The sequenced sample was PBMCs or T cells enriched from blood (not recorded which). The source of these receptors is a woman aged 40-49 years who had recovered from COVID-19.

This chain joins TRBV4-3 and TRBJ1-2; D unresolved. The CDR3 has 14 residues. Germline V lookup: CDR1 LGHNA, CDR2 YSLEER. Trimming cost V 4 bases and J 5 bases, with 14 bases left between them. In DNA, the CDR3 is TGCGCCAGCAGCCCCTCCTATGATAGTTATGGCTACACCTTC. Its protein is CASSPSYDSYGYTF.

This clone was picked up one time. The rearrangement links TRBV6-5 to TRBJ1-2; maybe TRBD1 (5 bases). Germline assignment: CDR1 MNHEY and CDR2 SVGAGI. The V and J ends lost 2 bases and 4 bases respectively, with 14 bases between them. This CDR3 comprises 15 residues. CDR3 sequence reads: CASSYGAGPGYGYTF. The CDR3, as DNA: TGTGCCAGCAGTTACGGGGCGGGGCCGGGCTATGGCTACACCTTC.

A note on this clone: An end of the junction does not agree with germline; a read error may underlie this. The genes are TRBV7-2 and TRBJ2-3; D is perhaps TRBD2 (5 bases). In germline, CDR1 is SGHTA, CDR2 FQGNSA. This CDR3 comprises 14 residues. CDR3 sequence reads: CASSLVASRDTQYF. The CDR3 region has the DNA TGTGCCAGCAGCTTAGTGGCTAGCAGAGATACGCAGTATTTT.

This clone was counted a single time. The CDR3 protein is CATSDGGVETQYF. The DNA for the CDR3 is TGTGCCACCAGTGATGGGGGCGTGGAGACCCAGTACTTC. The chain recombines TRBV24-1 with TRBJ2-5; perhaps TRBD1 as D (6 bases). V was trimmed by 3 bases and J by 5 bases, leaving 9 bases between them. This CDR3 has 13 residues. The germline V gene has CDR1 KGHDR and CDR2 SFDVKD.

This clone was seen a few times. The chain has TRBV30 and TRBJ2-7, with 10 bases identical to TRBD1. This CDR3 is built from 17 residues. The germline V gene encodes CDR1 GTSNPN and CDR2 SVGIG (reference sequence). V gave up 0 bases and J gave up 3 bases; unmatched junction bases: 11. The CDR3 sequence: CAWSVSMVGTGVYEQYF. DNA of the CDR3: TGTGCCTGGAGTGTATCCATGGTCGGGACAGGGGTCTACGAGCAGTACTTC.

This chain joins TRBV5-1 and TRBJ2-1; TRBD2 matches 12 bases. Germline trimming cut 4 bases from V and 10 bases from J; bases unmatched to any gene: 3. The germline V gene encodes CDR1 SGHRS and CDR2 YFSETQ. CDR3 length: 13 residues. Here the CDR3 DNA reads TGCGCCAGCAGCCCGACTAGCGGGGGAGAGCAGTTCTTC. Translating it yields CASSPTSGGEQFF.

V is TRBV7-2 and J is TRBJ2-7; 10 bases fit TRBD2. The V gene end was trimmed by 5 bases and the J gene end by 6 bases; junction bases not matched to a gene: 10. CDR1 SGHTA and CDR2 FQGNSA come from the germline V gene. The CDR3 runs to 15 residues. CDR3 nucleotide sequence: TGTGCCAGCAGCCCATTAGCGGGAGGTCTTGGCGAGCAGTACGTC. It is translated as CASSPLAGGLGEQYV.